Listed below are T cell receptor beta chains from one sample, sequenced in a study of CD8 T cells in ankylosing spondylitis. TCRdb redid the calling of the 5' RACE reads with MiXCR, one entry per CDR3 protein. In the table there are a few hundred thousand distinct CDR3 sequences, more than 9.5% of which are singletons. The source material was blood, either unsorted or a sorted T cell fraction (not recorded which). These receptor sequences come from a male donor with ankylosing spondylitis. Both conserved end residues are part of each CDR3. D genes are given only for firm matches. Only part of the rows carry a size: once, few, many, or a class if the clone is expanded.

abundance: few; d_gene: TRBD2; j_gene: TRBJ2-1; v_gene: TRBV3-1; CDR3nt: TGTGCCAGCACCCAGCGGGAGGTCCACAATGAGCAGTTCTTC; CDR3aa: CASTQREVHNEQFF
abundance: many; d_gene: TRBD1; j_gene: TRBJ1-4; v_gene: TRBV12-3/TRBV12-4; CDR3nt: TGTGCCAGCAGTCATCGGACAGGGGCAACGGGTGAAAAACTGTTTTTT; CDR3aa: CASSHRTGATGEKLFF
abundance: many; d_gene: TRBD1; j_gene: TRBJ1-5; v_gene: TRBV27; CDR3nt: TGTGCCAGCAGTTTAGACAGGGCTCAGCCCCAGCATTTT; CDR3aa: CASSLDRAQPQHF
abundance: many; d_gene: .; j_gene: TRBJ2-1; v_gene: TRBV10-1; CDR3nt: TGCGCCAGCAGTAATCACCAGGGGTCTGGCACCTACAATGAGCAGTTCTTC; CDR3aa: CASSNHQGSGTYNEQFF
abundance: many; d_gene: .; j_gene: TRBJ1-1; v_gene: TRBV29-1; CDR3nt: TGCAGCGTTGTCGGTTTTGGACAGAGTAACACTGAAGCTTTCTTT; CDR3aa: CSVVGFGQSNTEAFF
abundance: .; d_gene: .; j_gene: TRBJ1-3; v_gene: TRBV6-1; CDR3nt: TGTGCCAGCAGTGAAGTTAAGGGGTACGGAAACACCATATATTTT; CDR3aa: CASSEVKGYGNTIYF
abundance: .; d_gene: TRBD2; j_gene: TRBJ2-1; v_gene: TRBV5-4; CDR3nt: TGTGCCAGCAGCTTGGGGTCTAGCGGGACCTTGAGCTCCTACAATGAGCAGTTCTTC; CDR3aa: CASSLGSSGTLSSYNEQFF
abundance: few; d_gene: .; j_gene: TRBJ1-1; v_gene: TRBV11-2; CDR3nt: TGTGCCAGCAGCCGATCGACCGGCGGGGGCACTGAAGCTTTCTTT; CDR3aa: CASSRSTGGGTEAFF
abundance: many; d_gene: .; j_gene: TRBJ2-2; v_gene: TRBV12-3/TRBV12-4; CDR3nt: TGTGCCAGCAGTCCCCGAGGGGATAGCGTTGGCGGGGAGCTGTTTTTT; CDR3aa: CASSPRGDSVGGELFF
abundance: few; d_gene: .; j_gene: TRBJ1-2; v_gene: TRBV7-9; CDR3nt: TGTGCCCTTCAGTCACTCGATTATGGCTACACCTTC; CDR3aa: CALQSLDYGYTF
abundance: few; d_gene: .; j_gene: TRBJ2-1; v_gene: TRBV7-9; CDR3nt: TGTGCCAGCAGCTTAGCATCCCCAATCGGCTACAATGAGCAGTTCTTC; CDR3aa: CASSLASPIGYNEQFF
abundance: .; d_gene: TRBD1; j_gene: TRBJ2-6; v_gene: TRBV24-1; CDR3nt: TGTGCCACCAGTGACGGACAGGGTCGGCCTGGGGCCAACGTCCTGACTTTC; CDR3aa: CATSDGQGRPGANVLTF